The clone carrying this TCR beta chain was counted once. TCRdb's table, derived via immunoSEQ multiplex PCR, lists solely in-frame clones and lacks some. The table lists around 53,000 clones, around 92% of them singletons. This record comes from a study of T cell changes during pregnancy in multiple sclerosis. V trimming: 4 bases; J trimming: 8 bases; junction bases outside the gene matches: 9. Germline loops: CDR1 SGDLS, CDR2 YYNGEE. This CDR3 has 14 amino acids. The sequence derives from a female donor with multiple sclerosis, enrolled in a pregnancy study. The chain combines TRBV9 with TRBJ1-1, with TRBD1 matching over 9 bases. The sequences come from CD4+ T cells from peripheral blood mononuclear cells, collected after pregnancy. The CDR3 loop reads CASSLEGQGGEAFF. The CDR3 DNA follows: TGTGCCAGCAGCCTAGAGGGACAGGGTGGGGAAGCTTTCTTT.